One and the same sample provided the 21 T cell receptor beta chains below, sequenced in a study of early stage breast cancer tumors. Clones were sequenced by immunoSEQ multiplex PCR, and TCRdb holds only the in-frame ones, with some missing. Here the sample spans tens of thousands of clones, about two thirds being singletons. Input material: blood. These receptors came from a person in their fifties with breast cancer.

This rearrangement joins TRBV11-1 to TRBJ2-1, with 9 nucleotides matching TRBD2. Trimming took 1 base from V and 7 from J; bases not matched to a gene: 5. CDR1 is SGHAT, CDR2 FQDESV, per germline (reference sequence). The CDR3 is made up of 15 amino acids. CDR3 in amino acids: CASSLGREGYNEQFF. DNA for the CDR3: TGTGCCAGCAGCTTAGGGCGGGAGGGTTATAATGAGCAGTTCTTC.

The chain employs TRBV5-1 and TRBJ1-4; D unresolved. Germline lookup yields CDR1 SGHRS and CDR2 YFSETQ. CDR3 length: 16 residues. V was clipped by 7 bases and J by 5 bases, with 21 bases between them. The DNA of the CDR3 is TGCGCCAGCCAGCAGATCTTTACGGGCGGGAATGAAAAACTGTTTTTT. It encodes CASQQIFTGGNEKLFF.

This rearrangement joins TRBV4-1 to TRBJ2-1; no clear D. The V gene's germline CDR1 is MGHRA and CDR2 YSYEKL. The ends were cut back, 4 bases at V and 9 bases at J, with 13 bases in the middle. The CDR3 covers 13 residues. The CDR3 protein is CASSPQLRPEQFF. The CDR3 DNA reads TGCGCCAGCAGCCCTCAATTGCGGCCTGAGCAGTTCTTC.

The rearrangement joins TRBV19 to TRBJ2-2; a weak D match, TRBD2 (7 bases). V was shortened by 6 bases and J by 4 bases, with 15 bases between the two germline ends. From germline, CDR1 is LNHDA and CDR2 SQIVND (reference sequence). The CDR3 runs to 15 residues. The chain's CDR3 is CASRTDGGRTGELFF. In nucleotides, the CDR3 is TGTGCCAGTAGGACGGACGGGGGGCGCACCGGGGAGCTGTTTTTT.

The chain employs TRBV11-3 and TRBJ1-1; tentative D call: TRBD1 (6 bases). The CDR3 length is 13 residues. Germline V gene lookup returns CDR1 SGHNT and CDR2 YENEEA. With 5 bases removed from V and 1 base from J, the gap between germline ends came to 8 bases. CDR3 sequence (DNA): TGTGCCAGCAGCACGGGACAGAACACTGAAGCTTTCTTT. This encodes CASSTGQNTEAFF.

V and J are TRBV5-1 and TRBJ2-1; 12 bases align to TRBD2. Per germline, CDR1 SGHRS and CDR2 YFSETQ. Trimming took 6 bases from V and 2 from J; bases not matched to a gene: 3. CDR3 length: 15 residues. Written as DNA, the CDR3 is TGCGCCAGCAAACTAGCGGGGGGAACCTACAATGAGCAGTTCTTC. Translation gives CASKLAGGTYNEQFF.

CDR3 coding DNA: TGCGCCAGCAGCCAAGAGACCCTAGCGGGAGGTTGGTCCTACGAGCAGTACTTC. Translated: CASSQETLAGGWSYEQYF. The V call is TRBV4-1, the J call TRBJ2-7; 11 nucleotides match TRBD2. The CDR3 is 18 amino acids. V dropped 0 bases and J dropped 1; count of bases not matched to a gene: 8. The germline CDR1 and CDR2 sequences are MGHRA and YSYEKL.

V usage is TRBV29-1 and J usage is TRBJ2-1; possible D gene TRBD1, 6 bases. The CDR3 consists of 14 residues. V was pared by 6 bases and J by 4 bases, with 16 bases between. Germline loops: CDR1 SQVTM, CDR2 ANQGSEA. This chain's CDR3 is CSVSQGSAYNEQFF. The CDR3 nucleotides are TGCAGCGTGTCACAGGGTAGCGCTTACAATGAGCAGTTCTTC.

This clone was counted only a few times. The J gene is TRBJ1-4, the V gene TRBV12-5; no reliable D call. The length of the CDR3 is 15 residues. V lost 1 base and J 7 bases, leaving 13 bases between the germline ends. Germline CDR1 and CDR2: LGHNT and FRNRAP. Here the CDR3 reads CASGLGSGGGEKLFF. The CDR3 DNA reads TGTGCTAGTGGTTTGGGATCAGGAGGAGGTGAAAAACTGTTTTTT.

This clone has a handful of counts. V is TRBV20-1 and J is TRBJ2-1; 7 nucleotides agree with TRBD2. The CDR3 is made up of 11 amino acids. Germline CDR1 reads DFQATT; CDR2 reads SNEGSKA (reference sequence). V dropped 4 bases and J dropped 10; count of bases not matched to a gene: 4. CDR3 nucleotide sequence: TGCAGTGCTACGCGTAGCGGGGAGCAGTTCTTC. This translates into CSATRSGEQFF.

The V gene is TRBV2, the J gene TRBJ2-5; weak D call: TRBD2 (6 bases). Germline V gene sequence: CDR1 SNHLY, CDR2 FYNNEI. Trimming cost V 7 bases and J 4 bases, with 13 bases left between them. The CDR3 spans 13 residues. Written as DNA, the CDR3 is TGTGCCAGCACTAGACTAGTTGGAGAGACCCAGTACTTC. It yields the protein CASTRLVGETQYF.

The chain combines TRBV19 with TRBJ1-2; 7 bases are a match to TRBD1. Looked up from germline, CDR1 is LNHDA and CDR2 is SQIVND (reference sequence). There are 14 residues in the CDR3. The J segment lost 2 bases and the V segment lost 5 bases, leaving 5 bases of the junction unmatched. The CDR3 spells CASSPNRGNYGYTF. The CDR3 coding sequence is TGTGCCAGTAGTCCGAACAGGGGAAACTATGGCTACACCTTC.

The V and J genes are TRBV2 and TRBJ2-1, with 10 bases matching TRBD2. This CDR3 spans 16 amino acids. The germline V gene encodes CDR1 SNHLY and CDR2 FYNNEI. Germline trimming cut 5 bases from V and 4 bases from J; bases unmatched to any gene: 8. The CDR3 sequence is CASSQHTSGAYNEQFF. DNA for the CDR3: TGTGCCAGCAGTCAACATACTAGCGGGGCTTACAATGAGCAGTTCTTC.

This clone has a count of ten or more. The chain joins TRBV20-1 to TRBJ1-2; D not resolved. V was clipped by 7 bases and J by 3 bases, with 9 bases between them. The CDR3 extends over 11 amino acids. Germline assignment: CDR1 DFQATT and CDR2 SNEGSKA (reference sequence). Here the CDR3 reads CSGKIDYGYTF. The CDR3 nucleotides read TGCAGTGGAAAGATAGACTATGGCTACACCTTC.

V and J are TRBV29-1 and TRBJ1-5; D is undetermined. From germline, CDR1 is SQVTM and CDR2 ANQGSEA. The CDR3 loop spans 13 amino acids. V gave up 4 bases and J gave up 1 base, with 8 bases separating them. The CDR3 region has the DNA TGCAGCGTTGCGGACTACAGCAATCAGCCCCAGCATTTT. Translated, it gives CSVADYSNQPQHF.

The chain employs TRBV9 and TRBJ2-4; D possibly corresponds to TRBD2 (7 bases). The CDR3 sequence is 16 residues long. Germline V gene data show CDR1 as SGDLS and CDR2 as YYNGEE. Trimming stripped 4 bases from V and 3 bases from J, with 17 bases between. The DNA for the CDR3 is TGTGCCAGCAGCTCCGGTGGGGGGGCAGACAAAAACATTCAGTACTTC. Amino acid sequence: CASSSGGGADKNIQYF.

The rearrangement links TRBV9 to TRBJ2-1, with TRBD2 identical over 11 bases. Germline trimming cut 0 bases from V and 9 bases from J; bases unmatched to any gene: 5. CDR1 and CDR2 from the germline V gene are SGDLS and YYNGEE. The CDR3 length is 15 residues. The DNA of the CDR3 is TGTGCCAGCAGCGTAGTAGCGGGAGGGCGGGGTGAGCAGTTCTTC. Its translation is CASSVVAGGRGEQFF.

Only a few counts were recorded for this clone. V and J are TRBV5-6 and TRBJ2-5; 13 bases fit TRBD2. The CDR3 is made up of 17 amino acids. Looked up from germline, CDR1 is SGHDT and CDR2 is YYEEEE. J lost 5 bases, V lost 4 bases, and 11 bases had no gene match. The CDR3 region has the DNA TGTGCCAGCAGCATCGGACTAGCGGGAGTAGACGTGGAGACCCAGTACTTC. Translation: CASSIGLAGVDVETQYF.

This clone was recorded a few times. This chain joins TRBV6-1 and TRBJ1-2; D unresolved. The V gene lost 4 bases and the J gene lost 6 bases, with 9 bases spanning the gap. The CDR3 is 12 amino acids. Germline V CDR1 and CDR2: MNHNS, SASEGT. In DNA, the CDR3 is TGTGCCAGCAGTGCCCCGGGGAATGGCTACACCTTC. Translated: CASSAPGNGYTF.

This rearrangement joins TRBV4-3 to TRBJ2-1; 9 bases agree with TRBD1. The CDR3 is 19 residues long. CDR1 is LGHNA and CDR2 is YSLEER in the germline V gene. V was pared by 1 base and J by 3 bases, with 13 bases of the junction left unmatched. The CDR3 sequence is CASSQVHQPRQGGYNEQFF. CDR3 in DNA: TGCGCCAGCAGCCAAGTACACCAACCCCGACAGGGGGGCTACAATGAGCAGTTCTTC.

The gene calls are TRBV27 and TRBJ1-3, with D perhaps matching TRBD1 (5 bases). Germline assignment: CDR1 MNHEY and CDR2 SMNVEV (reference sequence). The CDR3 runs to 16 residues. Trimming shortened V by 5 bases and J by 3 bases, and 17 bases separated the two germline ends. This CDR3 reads CASSPRGGVDGNTIYF. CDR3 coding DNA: TGTGCCAGCAGTCCCCGGGGGGGGGTTGATGGAAACACCATATATTTT.